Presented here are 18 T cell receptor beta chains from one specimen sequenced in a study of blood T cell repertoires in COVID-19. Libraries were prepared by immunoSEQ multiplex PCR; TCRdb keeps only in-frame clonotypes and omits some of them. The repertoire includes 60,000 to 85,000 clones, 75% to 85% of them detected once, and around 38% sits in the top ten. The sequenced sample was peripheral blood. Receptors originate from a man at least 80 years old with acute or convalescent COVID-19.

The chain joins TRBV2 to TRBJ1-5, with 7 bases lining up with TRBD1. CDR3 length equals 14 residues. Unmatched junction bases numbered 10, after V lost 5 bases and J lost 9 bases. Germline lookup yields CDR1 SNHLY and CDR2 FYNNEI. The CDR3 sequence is CASSIQGEEGPQHF. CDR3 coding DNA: TGTGCCAGCAGTATTCAGGGGGAAGAGGGGCCCCAGCATTTT.

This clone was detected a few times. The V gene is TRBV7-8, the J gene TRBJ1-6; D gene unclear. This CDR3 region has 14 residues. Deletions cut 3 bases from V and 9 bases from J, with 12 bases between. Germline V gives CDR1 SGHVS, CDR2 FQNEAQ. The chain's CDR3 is CASSFQVEASPLHF. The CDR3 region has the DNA TGTGCCAGCAGCTTTCAGGTTGAAGCTTCACCCCTCCACTTT.

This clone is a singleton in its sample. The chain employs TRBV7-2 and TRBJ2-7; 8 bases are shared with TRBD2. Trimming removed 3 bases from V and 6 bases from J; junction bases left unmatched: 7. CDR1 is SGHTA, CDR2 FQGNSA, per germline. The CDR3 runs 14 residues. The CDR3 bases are TGTGCCAGCAGCTTTACGGGAGGGCCCGGCGAGCAGTACTTC. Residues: CASSFTGGPGEQYF.

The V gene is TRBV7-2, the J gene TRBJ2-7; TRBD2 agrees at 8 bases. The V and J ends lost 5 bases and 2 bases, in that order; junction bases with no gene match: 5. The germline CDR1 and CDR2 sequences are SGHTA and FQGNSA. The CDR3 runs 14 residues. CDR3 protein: CASSVTSGPYEQYF. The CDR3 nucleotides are TGTGCCAGCAGCGTTACTAGCGGTCCCTACGAGCAGTACTTC.

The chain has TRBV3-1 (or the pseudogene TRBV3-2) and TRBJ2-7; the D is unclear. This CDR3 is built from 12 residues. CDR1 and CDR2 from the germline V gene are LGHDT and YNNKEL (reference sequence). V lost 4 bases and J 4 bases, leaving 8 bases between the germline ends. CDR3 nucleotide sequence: TGTGCCAGCAGCCTGCTACAGTACGAGCAGTACTTC. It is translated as CASSLLQYEQYF.

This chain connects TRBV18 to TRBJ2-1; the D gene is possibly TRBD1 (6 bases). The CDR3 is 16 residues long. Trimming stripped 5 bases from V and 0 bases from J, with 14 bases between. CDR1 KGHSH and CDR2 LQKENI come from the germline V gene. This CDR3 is CASSYTMDSSYNEQFF. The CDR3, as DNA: TGTGCCAGCTCATACACTATGGACAGCTCCTACAATGAGCAGTTCTTC. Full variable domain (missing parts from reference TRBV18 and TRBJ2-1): NAGVMQNPRHLVRRRGQEARLRCSPMKGHSHVYWYRQLPEEGLKFMVYLQKENIIDESGMPKERFSAEFPKEGPSILRIQQVVRGDSAAYFCASSYTMDSSYNEQFFGPGTRLTVL.

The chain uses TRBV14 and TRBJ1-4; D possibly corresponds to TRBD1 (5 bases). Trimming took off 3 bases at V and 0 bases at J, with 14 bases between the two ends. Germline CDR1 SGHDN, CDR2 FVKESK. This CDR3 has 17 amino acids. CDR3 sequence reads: CASSHKRQLSTNEKLFF. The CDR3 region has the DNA TGTGCCAGCAGCCATAAGAGACAGCTCTCAACTAATGAAAAACTGTTTTTT. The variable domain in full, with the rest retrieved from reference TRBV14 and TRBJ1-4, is EAGVTQFPSHSVIEKGQTVTLRCDPISGHDNLYWYRRVMGKEIKFLLHFVKESKQDESGMPNNRFLAERTGGTYSTLKVQPAELEDSGVYFCASSHKRQLSTNEKLFFGSGTQLSVL.

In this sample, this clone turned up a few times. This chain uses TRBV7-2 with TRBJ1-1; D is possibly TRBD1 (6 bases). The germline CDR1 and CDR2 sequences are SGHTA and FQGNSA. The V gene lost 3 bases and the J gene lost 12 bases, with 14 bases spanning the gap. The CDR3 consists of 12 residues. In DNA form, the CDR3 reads TGTGCCAGCAGCTTGGGGGGGCCTGAGTCTTTCTTT. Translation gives CASSLGGPESFF.

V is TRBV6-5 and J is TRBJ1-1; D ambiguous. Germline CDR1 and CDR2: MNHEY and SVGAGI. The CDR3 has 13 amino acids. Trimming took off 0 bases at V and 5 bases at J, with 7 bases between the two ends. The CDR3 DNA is TGTGCCAGCAGTTACTCTCGGGGAACTGAAGCTTTCTTT. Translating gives CASSYSRGTEAFF.

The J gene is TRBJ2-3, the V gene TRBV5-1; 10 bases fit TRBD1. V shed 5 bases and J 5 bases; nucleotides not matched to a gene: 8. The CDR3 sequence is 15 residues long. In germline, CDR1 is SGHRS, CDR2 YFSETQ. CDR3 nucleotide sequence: TGCGCCAGCAGACTGGACAGGGGGAAGGGAGATACGCAGTATTTT. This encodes CASRLDRGKGDTQYF.

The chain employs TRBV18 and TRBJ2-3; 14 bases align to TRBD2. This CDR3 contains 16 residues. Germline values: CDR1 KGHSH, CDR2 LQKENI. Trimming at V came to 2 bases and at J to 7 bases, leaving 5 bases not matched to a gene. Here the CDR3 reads CASSPGLAGGTNTQYF. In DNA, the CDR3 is TGTGCCAGCTCACCAGGACTAGCGGGAGGCACGAATACGCAGTATTTT.

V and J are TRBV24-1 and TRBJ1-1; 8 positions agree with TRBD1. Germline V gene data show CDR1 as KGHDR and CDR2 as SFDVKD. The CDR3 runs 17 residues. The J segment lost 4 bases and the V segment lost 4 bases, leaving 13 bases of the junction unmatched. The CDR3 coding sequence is TGTGCCACCAGTGACCGCCGGGACAGGAGTCCGGGCACTGAAGCTTTCTTT. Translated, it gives CATSDRRDRSPGTEAFF.

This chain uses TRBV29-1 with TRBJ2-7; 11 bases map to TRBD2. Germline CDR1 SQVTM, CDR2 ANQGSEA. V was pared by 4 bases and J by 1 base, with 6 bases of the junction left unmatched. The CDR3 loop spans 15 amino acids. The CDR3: CSVVSGTSGSYEQYF. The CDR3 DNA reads TGCAGCGTTGTGTCGGGGACTAGCGGATCCTACGAGCAGTACTTC.

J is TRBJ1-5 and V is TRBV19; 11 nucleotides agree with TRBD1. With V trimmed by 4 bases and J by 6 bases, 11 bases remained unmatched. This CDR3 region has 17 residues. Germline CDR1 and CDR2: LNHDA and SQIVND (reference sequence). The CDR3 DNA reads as TGTGCCAGTAGTACCACCGGGACAGGGGGTCTTCTTCAGCCCCAGCATTTT. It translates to CASSTTGTGGLLQPQHF.

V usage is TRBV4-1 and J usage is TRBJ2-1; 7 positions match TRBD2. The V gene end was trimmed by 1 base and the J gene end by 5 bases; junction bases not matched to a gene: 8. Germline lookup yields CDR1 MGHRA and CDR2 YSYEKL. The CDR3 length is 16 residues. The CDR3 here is CASSQGEASGNNEQFF. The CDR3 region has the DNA TGCGCCAGCAGCCAAGGGGAGGCTAGCGGTAACAATGAGCAGTTCTTC.

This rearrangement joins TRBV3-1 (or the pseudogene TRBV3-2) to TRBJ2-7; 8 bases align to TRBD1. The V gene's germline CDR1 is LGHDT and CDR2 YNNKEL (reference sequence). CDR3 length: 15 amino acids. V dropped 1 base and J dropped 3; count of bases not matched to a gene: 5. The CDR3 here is CASSQATGDFYEQYF. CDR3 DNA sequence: TGTGCCAGCAGCCAAGCGACAGGGGATTTCTACGAGCAGTACTTC.

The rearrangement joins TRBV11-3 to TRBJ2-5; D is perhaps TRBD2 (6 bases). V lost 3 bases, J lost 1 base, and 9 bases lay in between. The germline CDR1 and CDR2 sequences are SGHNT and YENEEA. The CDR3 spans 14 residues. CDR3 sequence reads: CASSFSGSQETQYF. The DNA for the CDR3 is TGTGCCAGCAGCTTTAGCGGTAGCCAAGAGACCCAGTACTTC.

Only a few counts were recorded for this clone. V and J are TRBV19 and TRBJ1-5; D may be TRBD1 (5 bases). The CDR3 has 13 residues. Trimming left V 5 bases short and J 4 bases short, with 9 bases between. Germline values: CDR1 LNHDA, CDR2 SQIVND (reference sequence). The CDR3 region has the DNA TGTGCCAGTAGTCTGCAGGGTAATCAGCCCCAGCATTTT. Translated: CASSLQGNQPQHF.